This TCR beta chain was captured in a study of T cell changes during pregnancy in multiple sclerosis. CDR3 length: 15 amino acids. Germline loops: CDR1 SGHRS, CDR2 YFSETQ. With V trimmed by 4 bases and J by 4 bases, 9 bases remained unmatched. Using immunoSEQ multiplex PCR, the repertoire was profiled, and TCRdb retains in-frame clones only, with some absent. The sample lists fewer than 60,000 clones, 80% to 95% occurring once. The TCR comes from a female donor in good health, enrolled as a control in a pregnancy study. Sequences were derived from peripheral blood, sampled after pregnancy. The chain combines TRBV5-1 with TRBJ2-7; 9 bases line up with TRBD2. This chain's CDR3 is CASSPPVAGGYEQYF. The CDR3 DNA reads as TGCGCCAGCAGCCCCCCTGTGGCGGGAGGGTACGAGCAGTACTTC.